This TCR beta chain appears in the sequencing data of a study of shared clonotypes between healthy human individuals (dated by TCRdb to about 2020). General notes on the study: A few men and a couple of women, aged 18 to 49 years, made up the cohort. Each donor's leukapheresis produced roughly between roughly 0.85 and 9 billion PBMCs. For each donor, CD4 naive and CD4 memory were each given three plates, CD8 naive was given two plates, and CD8 memory was given one plate. To estimate repertoire size and how much clonotype sharing occurs between individuals, the study deeply sequenced the blood TCR repertoires of five healthy adults. To increase sequencing depth and limit assay-specific biases, different laboratories used diverse techniques to prepare libraries and sequence TCR repertoires. Study-wide findings and limitations: When several donors were compared, the shared fraction of clonotypes was about 5.4% for naive CD4, around 3.6% for naive CD8, 2.3% for memory CD4, and under 0.5% for memory CD8. Naive subsets generally had larger estimated clonotype richness than memory subsets. Incomplete sequencing was indicated by rarefaction of sorted-subset datasets, despite the large sequencing depth. Pairwise subsampling led to the expectation that sequencing depth would affect the degree of clonotype sharing among donors. Sampling was restricted to blood, and TCR repertoires in tissues likely differ from the TCR repertoires found in blood. Because the study included a small number of donors, the genetic and exposure-history diversity represented was limited. Higher generation probabilities were observed for clonotypes shared by all four sorted-subset donors than for non-shared clonotypes.

Notes on this clone: Its binding antigen is unknown. Base quality data are lacking; no much larger clone is found one base away.

The CDR3 starts with the cysteine, ends with the phenylalanine, and has 16 residues. Only the CDR3 portion is preserved as DNA: 48 bases, with reading frame beginning at the first base. From V the trimming removes 4 bases and from J it removes 1 base, while the gene matches leave 5 bases of the junction unaccounted for. Via the germline V gene, CDR1 is SGHRS and CDR2 YFSETQ. TCR CDR3 regions were amplified from genomic DNA by multiplex PCR using the deep immunoSEQ assay. Extracted genomic DNA from each cell subset was spread evenly across all wells of several immunoSEQ 96-well plates, with each plate serving as a replicate. For sorted subsets, about 200 ng genomic DNA, equal to 25,000 to 35,000 T cell genomes, was loaded into each replicate PCR. The purified libraries were quantified using a Qubit 3.0 fluorometer, sized with a Bioanalyzer 2100, and then quantified again using the KAPA Library Quantification kit. Every immunoSEQ 96-well plate was sequenced on a separate single-read 150-cycle Illumina NextSeq 550 flow cell. For the original study's pipeline: Because the immunoSEQ output held only junctional sequences and lacked quality scores, the filtering could not match the filtering applied to full-length reads. Sequences were annotated with PyIR, a Python wrapper for IgBLAST v1.9, using IMGT germline references to assign V/J genes and CDR3. Reads with weak V/J assignments (E-value above 1e-6), missing CDR3, stop codons, out-of-frame junctions, or ambiguous translated residues were removed. A V3J clonotype was defined by an identical inferred V gene, J gene, and CDR3 amino acid sequence. Percentage overlap between repertoires was computed as shared unique clonotypes divided by the size of the smaller repertoire. Richness of each repertoire was evaluated using RTK rarefaction, the Chao1 estimator, and Recon v2.1 estimates of unobserved clonotypes. For all TCRbeta clonotypes obtained by the gDNA method from a handful of donors, generation probabilities were computed with OLGA. TCRdb re-hosts the immuneACCESS table, in-frame sequences only. Its copies lack some clones; in the studies checked, an unresolved V gene accounts for under half of them, and the cause for the rest is not known. That table supplies the V and J calls and clone size; D and trimming were determined from the DNA. This sample has hundreds of thousands of clones in its table, and 74% of those were observed once. 1.5% to 2% of the sample goes to the ten largest clones.

Donors were healthy HIV-negative adults with no recently reported acute infections or vaccinations. All donors were Caucasian adults living in Nashville, Tennessee, USA. Magnetic negative selection was used to enrich CD4+ T cells, after which naive cells were positively selected on CD45RA and the negative fraction became the memory subset. After blood collection by leukapheresis, PBMCs were isolated using Ficoll-Histopaque density gradient centrifugation and then cryopreserved in the vapor phase of liquid nitrogen. Purity and quantity of every magnetically sorted T cell population were checked by analytical flow cytometry. Genomic DNA was isolated from every sorted fraction and measured by UV absorbance on a Nanodrop 2000c.

Sequencing was carried out using memory CD4+ T cells sorted from blood. What the cell subset or site label conveys for this sample: CD45RA-negative fraction. The chain links TRBV5-1 with TRBJ1-5, with TRBD1 identical over 10 junction bases. This receptor was taken from a woman aged 25 to 39 in good health. The CDR3 region: CASSPGDRGSNQPQHF. The sequenced DNA: TGCGCCAGCAGCCCCGGGGACAGGGGAAGCAATCAGCCCCAGCATTTT.